This TCR beta chain was sequenced for a study of CD8 T cells in ankylosing spondylitis. In this sample, this clonotype turned up many times. As yet, its antigen is unknown. In germline, CDR1 is SEHNR, CDR2 FQNEAQ (reference sequence). Trimming left V 5 bases short and J 5 bases short, with 12 bases between. This CDR3 spans 13 amino acids. Study outcomes and limitations: Existing reports had already noted some motif variants in reactive arthritis synovial fluid and blood. It appeared that ankylosing spondylitis blood was characterized by a TCR beta motif of eight highly homologous variants. There was reportedly significant enrichment of clones that were disease-linked in matched ankylosing spondylitis synovial fluid.

Researchers built TCR beta libraries using quantitative 5'-RACE with molecular barcodes. Each CDR3 protein gets one entry after TCRdb re-called the 5' RACE reads with MiXCR. The sample lists more than 400,000 distinct CDR3 sequences, about 5% occurring once. The V gene is TRBV7-9, the J gene TRBJ1-2; D is undetermined. The receptor comes from a male donor with ankylosing spondylitis. Sequencing used blood, either unsorted or a sorted T cell fraction (not recorded which). CDR3 bases: TGTGCCAGCAGCCAAACACCGTTATATGGCTACACCTTC. Translated: CASSQTPLYGYTF.